These 20 T cell receptor beta chains were sequenced from one sample in a study of blood T cell repertoires in COVID-19. Method: immunoSEQ multiplex PCR; TCRdb's copy keeps in-frame clones and lacks some. The sample holds more than 85,000 clones, just under 85% seen once. The sequencing sample was made of peripheral blood. These receptors all come from a man between 40 and 49 years old with active or convalescent COVID-19.

The chain joins TRBV3-1 (or the pseudogene TRBV3-2) to TRBJ2-5; D is undetermined. Trimming took 3 bases from V and 4 from J, leaving 6 bases between them. Germline values: CDR1 LGHDT, CDR2 YNNKEL (reference sequence). The CDR3 sequence is 12 residues long. CDR3 nucleotide sequence: TGTGCCAGCAGCCAGGCAATAGAGACCCAGTACTTC. Translated: CASSQAIETQYF.

The chain joins TRBV7-9 to TRBJ1-1, with a possible D match to TRBD1 (6 bases). The CDR3 length is 11 residues. Germline CDR1 SEHNR, CDR2 FQNEAQ (reference sequence). The CDR3 DNA follows: TGTGCTTGGGGGGGCAACACTGAAGCTTTCTTT. This gives the protein CAWGGNTEAFF.

The chain joins TRBV10-1 to TRBJ2-7, with TRBD2 matching 7 bases. V was clipped by 2 bases and J by 4 bases; unmatched bases: 2. The V gene's germline CDR1 is WNHNN and CDR2 SYGVQD (reference sequence). CDR3 length equals 13 residues. CDR3 amino acids: CASSESGAYEQYF. In DNA, the CDR3 is TGCGCCAGCAGTGAGAGCGGGGCTTACGAGCAGTACTTC.

Concerning this clone: At the DNA level, this CDR3 is encoded by other sequences in the same sample as well. This rearrangement joins TRBV14 to TRBJ2-7; D might be TRBD1 (5 bases). Trimming stripped 0 bases from V and 6 bases from J, with 9 bases between. Per the germline V gene, CDR1 is SGHDN and CDR2 is FVKESK. The CDR3 runs 13 residues. The CDR3 region is CASSQELRGEQYF. The CDR3 DNA is TGTGCCAGCAGCCAAGAACTAAGGGGCGAGCAGTACTTC. The entire variable domain, with the rest obtained from reference TRBV14 and TRBJ2-7, is as follows: EAGVTQFPSHSVIEKGQTVTLRCDPISGHDNLYWYRRVMGKEIKFLLHFVKESKQDESGMPNNRFLAERTGGTYSTLKVQPAELEDSGVYFCASSQELRGEQYFGPGTRLTVT.

This chain joins TRBV12-5 and TRBJ1-5; 8 bases map to TRBD1. CDR1 and CDR2 from the germline V gene are LGHNT and FRNRAP. The trim removed 0 bases at V and 3 bases at J, leaving 7 bases unmatched. The CDR3 consists of 17 residues. The CDR3 protein is CASGLVPGQVVNQPQHF. The CDR3 nucleotides read TGTGCTAGTGGTTTGGTACCGGGACAGGTCGTCAATCAGCCCCAGCATTTT.

The chain is built from TRBV5-6 and TRBJ1-3, with D unresolved. Trimming cost V 2 bases and J 0 bases, with 12 bases left between them. CDR3 size: 16 residues. Germline lookup yields CDR1 SGHDT and CDR2 YYEEEE. The CDR3 here is CASSFVGTGSGNTIYF. In DNA form, the CDR3 reads TGTGCCAGCAGCTTTGTCGGTACGGGCTCTGGAAACACCATATATTTT.

CDR3 in amino acids: CATSRDSLYGYTF. CDR3 nucleotides: TGTGCCACCTCCCGGGACAGCCTATATGGCTACACCTTC. The rearrangement links TRBV15 to TRBJ1-2; 7 bases map to TRBD1. This CDR3 spans 13 amino acids. J lost 5 bases, V lost 8 bases, and 8 bases had no gene match. Germline V CDR1 and CDR2: LNHNV, YYDKDF (reference sequence).

The sample holds one count of this clone. The rearrangement links TRBV21-1 to TRBJ1-1. TRBV21-1 is a known pseudogene. The CDR3 sequence is 9 residues long. The CDR3 sequence: CASRPRAFF. CDR3 nucleotides: TGTGCCAGCAGGCCTAGAGCTTTCTTT.

The V and J genes are TRBV19 and TRBJ1-4, with a possible D match to TRBD1 (6 bases). CDR1 is LNHDA, CDR2 SQIVND, per germline (reference sequence). The CDR3 has 13 residues. Trimming pared 6 bases from V and 8 bases from J, leaving 13 bases between. The CDR3 is CASRFQGMEKLFF. CDR3 bases: TGTGCCAGTAGATTCCAGGGGATGGAAAAACTGTTTTTT.

V is TRBV5-1 and J is TRBJ2-1, with 10 nucleotides matching TRBD2. J lost 2 bases, V lost 3 bases, and 2 bases had no gene match. The CDR3 contains 15 residues. Germline V gene data show CDR1 as SGHRS and CDR2 as YFSETQ. CDR3 in amino acids: CASSSTSGAYNEQFF. The CDR3 DNA reads as TGCGCCAGCAGCTCTACTAGCGGGGCCTACAATGAGCAGTTCTTC.

The chain recombines TRBV10-3 with TRBJ1-1; maybe TRBD1 (5 bases). V was trimmed by 7 bases and J by 1 base, leaving 10 bases between them. The germline CDR1 and CDR2 sequences are ENHRY and SYGVKD. The length of the CDR3 is 13 residues. This CDR3 is CAITGNRNTEAFF. In DNA, the CDR3 is TGTGCCATCACAGGGAACAGGAACACTGAAGCTTTCTTT.

This clone was observed a handful of times. The chain combines TRBV7-6 with TRBJ1-1; D unresolved. The CDR3 is made up of 14 amino acids. V lost 5 bases and J 0 bases, leaving 10 bases between the germline ends. Looked up from germline, CDR1 is SGHVS and CDR2 is FNYEAQ. CDR3 amino acids: CASSPGQVNTEAFF. In DNA form, the CDR3 reads TGTGCCAGCAGCCCCGGTCAGGTGAACACTGAAGCTTTCTTT.

This clone occurred once. V gene TRBV7-9 combines with J gene TRBJ1-2; 7 nucleotides match TRBD1. Germline assignment: CDR1 SEHNR and CDR2 FQNEAQ (reference sequence). This CDR3 contains 15 residues. With V trimmed by 0 bases and J by 4 bases, 5 bases remained unmatched. The CDR3 is CASSLAQRDSYGYTF. The CDR3 DNA reads as TGTGCCAGCAGCTTAGCGCAAAGGGACAGCTATGGCTACACCTTC.

This chain uses TRBV18 with TRBJ2-7, with 8 bases matching TRBD1. Per the germline V gene, CDR1 is KGHSH and CDR2 is LQKENI. V trimming: 4 bases; J trimming: 0 bases; junction bases outside the gene matches: 2. This CDR3 spans 14 amino acids. The CDR3: CASSRDRNSYEQYF. The CDR3 DNA reads as TGTGCCAGCTCACGGGACAGGAACTCCTACGAGCAGTACTTC.

As regards this clone: A much larger clone is a single base away; this may be a read error. V and J are TRBV6-5 and TRBJ1-1, with D possibly matching TRBD1 (6 bases). This CDR3 spans 13 amino acids. Germline CDR1 is MNHEY and CDR2 is SVGAGI. The V gene lost 6 bases and the J gene lost 1 base, with 9 bases spanning the gap. The CDR3 region is CASRVTGNTEAFF. As DNA, the CDR3 is TGTGCCAGCAGAGTGACAGGGAACACTGAAGCTTTCTTT.

The chain couples TRBV3-1 (or the pseudogene TRBV3-2) to TRBJ2-5; D might be TRBD1 (6 bases). Trimming took 4 bases from V and 4 from J, leaving 7 bases between them. The CDR3 is made up of 12 amino acids. From germline, CDR1 is LGHDT and CDR2 YNNKEL (reference sequence). The CDR3 region has the DNA TGTGCCAGCAGCCCACAGGGAGAGACCCAGTACTTC. Translating gives CASSPQGETQYF.

This chain uses TRBV18 with TRBJ1-1, with TRBD1 matching over 9 bases. CDR3 length equals 13 residues. The germline gives CDR1 KGHSH, CDR2 LQKENI. V gave up 5 bases and J gave up 5 bases; unmatched junction bases: 3. This chain's CDR3 is CASSIGQGTEAFF. CDR3 DNA: TGTGCCAGCTCAATCGGACAGGGGACTGAAGCTTTCTTT.

The gene calls are TRBV19 and TRBJ1-4; no reliable D call. Trimming stripped 5 bases from V and 8 bases from J, with 9 bases between. CDR1 and CDR2 from the germline V gene are LNHDA and SQIVND (reference sequence). This CDR3 comprises 12 residues. The CDR3 sequence is CASSESGEKLFF. As DNA, the CDR3 is TGTGCCAGTAGTGAATCTGGCGAAAAACTGTTTTTT.

The rearrangement joins TRBV12-3 or TRBV12-4 to TRBJ1-2; 10 nucleotides align to TRBD1. Trimming cost V 6 bases and J 5 bases; bases outside gene matches: 3. The CDR3 is made up of 13 amino acids. For the CDR3, the DNA is TGTGCCAGCAGGGGACAGGGGTTATATGGCTACACCTTC. Amino acid sequence: CASRGQGLYGYTF.

The CDR3 DNA is TGTGCCAGCAGTCCGGGGAATTCACCCCTCCACTTT. Amino acids: CASSPGNSPLHF. This chain links TRBV28 with TRBJ1-6, with D unresolved. CDR1 MDHEN and CDR2 SYDVKM come from the germline V gene. This CDR3 has 12 residues. Trimming removed 5 bases from V and 7 bases from J, with 6 bases in between.